Shown below are 17 T cell receptor beta chains from a single sample sequenced in a study of blood T cell repertoires in COVID-19. Assay: immunoSEQ multiplex PCR; the TCRdb copy retains only in-frame clones and omits some. The data show over 250,000 clones, around 89% seen once. The sample comprised PBMCs or T cells enriched from blood (not recorded which). Every receptor here comes from a middle-aged man who had recovered from COVID-19.

The chain carries TRBV19 and TRBJ2-3; 12 bases line up with TRBD2. Germline V gene sequence: CDR1 LNHDA, CDR2 SQIVND (reference sequence). V was clipped by 8 bases and J by 4 bases; unmatched bases: 7. The CDR3 covers 15 residues. This CDR3 is CASCRLAGESDTQYF. DNA of the CDR3: TGTGCCAGTTGCCGACTAGCGGGAGAATCAGATACGCAGTATTTT.

This chain connects TRBV19 to TRBJ1-4; D gene ambiguous. Germline V gene lookup returns CDR1 LNHDA and CDR2 SQIVND (reference sequence). CDR3 length: 15 residues. Trimming removed 5 bases at V and 8 bases at J, with 18 bases between. The CDR3 loop is CASSSPGSRIEKLFF. The CDR3 region has the DNA TGTGCCAGTAGTTCTCCGGGATCACGGATAGAAAAACTGTTTTTT.

The J gene is TRBJ2-5, the V gene TRBV20-1; the D gene is possibly TRBD1 (7 bases). With 4 bases removed from V and 5 bases from J, the gap between germline ends came to 8 bases. CDR3 length: 11 residues. Germline V gives CDR1 DFQATT, CDR2 SNEGSKA (reference sequence). The CDR3 is CSATGGETQYF. CDR3 DNA sequence: TGCAGTGCTACAGGGGGGGAGACCCAGTACTTC.

This chain links TRBV15 with TRBJ1-5; D not certain. V was trimmed by 1 base and J by 4 bases, leaving 11 bases between them. Germline V CDR1 and CDR2: LNHNV, YYDKDF (reference sequence). The CDR3 sequence is 15 residues long. The CDR3 sequence: CATSRGWAGNQPQHF. CDR3 sequence (DNA): TGTGCCACCAGCAGAGGATGGGCGGGGAATCAGCCCCAGCATTTT.

The chain uses TRBV10-3 and TRBJ1-2; 7 bases map to TRBD1. The CDR3 has 13 amino acids. J lost 7 bases, V lost 5 bases, and 7 bases had no gene match. Germline V lookup: CDR1 ENHRY, CDR2 SYGVKD. CDR3 sequence reads: CAISSNQGGGYTF. Written as DNA, the CDR3 is TGTGCCATCAGTTCGAACCAGGGGGGTGGCTACACCTTC.

The chain couples TRBV3-1 (or the pseudogene TRBV3-2) to TRBJ1-4; 8 bases align to TRBD1. J was trimmed by 12 bases and V by 5 bases; bases with no gene match: 14. The CDR3 extends over 15 amino acids. The V gene's germline CDR1 is LGHDT and CDR2 YNNKEL (reference sequence). This CDR3 is CASSAWTGLQGELFF. The CDR3 nucleotides read TGTGCCAGCAGCGCATGGACAGGGTTGCAGGGGGAACTGTTTTTT.

This rearrangement joins TRBV29-1 to TRBJ1-2; 7 positions match TRBD1. The J segment lost 4 bases and the V segment lost 0 bases, leaving 8 bases of the junction unmatched. Per germline, CDR1 SQVTM and CDR2 ANQGSEA. The CDR3 has 15 residues. CDR3 region: CSVEDTGAGGYGYTF. CDR3 coding DNA: TGCAGCGTTGAAGACACAGGGGCAGGAGGCTATGGCTACACCTTC.

The genes are TRBV12-3 or TRBV12-4 and TRBJ2-1; tentative D call: TRBD1 (6 bases). This CDR3 has 13 amino acids. The V gene lost 3 bases and the J gene lost 6 bases, with 9 bases spanning the gap. DNA for the CDR3: TGTGCCAGCAGTTTCGGACAGAGCAATGAGCAGTTCTTC. As protein: CASSFGQSNEQFF.

The chain joins TRBV4-3 to TRBJ2-7, with 8 positions matching TRBD2. V was pared by 1 base and J by 4 bases, with 9 bases of the junction left unmatched. Germline loops: CDR1 LGHNA, CDR2 YSLEER. The CDR3 loop spans 16 amino acids. The chain's CDR3 is CASSQGTGTRLYEQYF. In DNA, the CDR3 is TGCGCCAGCAGCCAAGGAACCGGGACTAGGCTGTACGAGCAGTACTTC.

This clone appeared once. The J gene is TRBJ2-2, the V gene TRBV18; 7 bases are shared with TRBD2. Looked up from germline, CDR1 is KGHSH and CDR2 is LQKENI. CDR3 length: 14 residues. V was clipped by 3 bases and J by 9 bases; unmatched bases: 7. The CDR3 protein is CASSPASGLRELFF. Written as DNA, the CDR3 is TGTGCCAGCTCACCGGCTAGCGGTCTCAGGGAGCTGTTTTTT.

The chain couples TRBV30 to TRBJ1-1; perhaps TRBD1 as D (5 bases). Trimming removed 0 bases from V and 1 base from J, with 12 bases in between. In germline, CDR1 is GTSNPN, CDR2 SVGIG (reference sequence). This CDR3 is 15 amino acids long. As DNA, the CDR3 is TGTGCCTGGAGTGTAAGGGGTATGGGGAACACTGAAGCTTTCTTT. This encodes CAWSVRGMGNTEAFF.

V usage is TRBV6-5 and J usage is TRBJ1-2, with 10 bases fitting TRBD1. The CDR3 has 16 amino acids. CDR1 is MNHEY, CDR2 SVGAGI, per germline. With 0 bases clipped from V and 7 bases from J, the junction kept 8 bases outside the gene matches. This CDR3 reads CASSYSATGGFGGYTF. The CDR3, as DNA: TGTGCCAGCAGTTACTCAGCGACAGGGGGCTTTGGTGGCTACACCTTC.

The sample holds one count of this clone. The chain combines TRBV2 with TRBJ2-7; 10 positions match TRBD1. With 4 bases clipped from V and 5 bases from J, the junction kept 8 bases outside the gene matches. Per germline, CDR1 SNHLY and CDR2 FYNNEI. This CDR3 spans 15 amino acids. The CDR3 region is CASSGDRGRFDEQYF. In nucleotides, the CDR3 is TGTGCCAGCAGTGGGGACAGGGGAAGGTTTGACGAGCAGTACTTC.

The chain links TRBV10-1 to TRBJ2-3, with 8 bases aligning to TRBD2. Germline V gives CDR1 WNHNN, CDR2 SYGVQD (reference sequence). This CDR3 region has 14 residues. V trimming: 6 bases; J trimming: 1 base; junction bases outside the gene matches: 3. CDR3: CASSELAGTDTQYF. CDR3 coding DNA: TGCGCCAGCAGCGAACTAGCGGGCACAGATACGCAGTATTTT.

The chain recombines TRBV6-5 with TRBJ2-2; TRBD1 agrees at 8 bases. The CDR3 runs to 15 residues. The V and J ends lost 10 bases and 0 bases, in that order; junction bases with no gene match: 7. From germline, CDR1 is MNHEY and CDR2 SVGAGI. In DNA form, the CDR3 reads TGTGCCATCCCACTGACAGGGGCGAACACCGGGGAGCTGTTTTTT. Translated: CAIPLTGANTGELFF.

The J gene is TRBJ2-1, the V gene TRBV6-2 or TRBV6-3; TRBD2 is a possible D gene (7 bases). This CDR3 is 18 amino acids long. Germline V lookup: CDR1 MNHEY, CDR2 SVGEGT. Between the trimmed V and J ends, which lost 0 bases and 3 bases, there was a span of 18 bases. CDR3 coding DNA: TGTGCCAGCAGTTACTCGCCCCCAAGGGGGGGGGTCTACAATGAGCAGTTCTTC. The encoded protein is CASSYSPPRGGVYNEQFF.

About this clone itself: Additional DNA sequences in this sample encode the identical CDR3. This chain joins TRBV3-1 (or the pseudogene TRBV3-2) and TRBJ2-7; 8 positions agree with TRBD1. The CDR3 totals 18 residues. With V trimmed by 3 bases and J by 7 bases, 20 bases remained unmatched. The germline V gene encodes CDR1 LGHDT and CDR2 YNNKEL (reference sequence). In DNA, the CDR3 is TGTGCCAGCAGCCAGGAAGCCGTTTGGACAGGGCGACTGGGAGAGCAGTACTTC. It encodes CASSQEAVWTGRLGEQYF.